A selection of T cell receptor beta chains follows, all from one sample in a study of neurological immune-mediated disorders. TCRdb used MiXCR to reprocess the 5' RACE reads, holding one entry per CDR3 protein. This table has fewer than 85,000 distinct CDR3 sequences, around 4.2% appearing once. The sequencing input was PBMCs. These receptors were collected from a man aged 30-40 years with multiple sclerosis. Both conserved end residues are part of each CDR3. Each record gives: D gene, V gene, clone size, J gene, CDR3 length, CDR3 protein, CDR3 DNA. The D gene is left open where the match is weak. Clone size is shown for a subset of rows, as once, few, many or a class of expanded clone.

d_call: NA
v_call: TRBV12-3/TRBV12-4
clone_size: many
j_call: TRBJ1-5
cdr3_length: 16
cdr3_aa: CASSLGRLSRGQPQHF
cdr3_nt: TGTGCCAGCAGTTTAGGTCGACTGTCCCGCGGGCAGCCCCAGCATTTT

d_call: NA
v_call: TRBV4-1
clone_size: many
j_call: TRBJ2-3
cdr3_length: 16
cdr3_aa: CASSQNRYSSTDTQYF
cdr3_nt: TGCGCCAGCAGCCAAAACAGATACTCTAGCACAGATACGCAGTATTTT

d_call: TRBD2
v_call: TRBV6-5
clone_size: many
j_call: TRBJ2-2
cdr3_length: 16
cdr3_aa: CASSPTSGGLRGELFF
cdr3_nt: TGTGCCAGCAGTCCGACTAGCGGGGGGTTGAGAGGGGAGCTGTTTTTT

d_call: TRBD1
v_call: TRBV12-3/TRBV12-4
clone_size: many
j_call: TRBJ1-2
cdr3_length: 15
cdr3_aa: CASSLAGTGLYGYTF
cdr3_nt: TGTGCCAGCAGTTTAGCCGGGACAGGGCTATATGGCTACACCTTC

d_call: NA
v_call: TRBV6-1
clone_size: NA
j_call: TRBJ1-1
cdr3_length: 13
cdr3_aa: CASRTGIDTEAFF
cdr3_nt: TGTGCCAGCAGAACGGGGATAGACACTGAAGCTTTCTTT

d_call: NA
v_call: TRBV20-1
clone_size: many
j_call: TRBJ1-1
cdr3_length: 13
cdr3_aa: CSALQGWDTEAFF
cdr3_nt: TGCAGTGCCCTGCAGGGATGGGACACTGAAGCTTTCTTT

d_call: TRBD2
v_call: TRBV20-1
clone_size: many
j_call: TRBJ2-2
cdr3_length: 16
cdr3_aa: CSATRRGGGAGGELFF
cdr3_nt: TGCAGTGCTACCCGTCGGGGCGGGGGGGCTGGCGGGGAGCTGTTTTTT

d_call: NA
v_call: TRBV11-2
clone_size: many
j_call: TRBJ2-4
cdr3_length: 15
cdr3_aa: CASKRPGLAKNIQYF
cdr3_nt: TGTGCCAGCAAGCGTCCCGGGCTAGCCAAAAACATTCAGTACTTC

d_call: NA
v_call: TRBV4-1
clone_size: NA
j_call: TRBJ2-1
cdr3_length: 13
cdr3_aa: CASSQGKGIEQFF
cdr3_nt: TGCGCCAGCAGCCAAGGAAAGGGAATTGAGCAGTTCTTC

d_call: TRBD2
v_call: TRBV20-1
clone_size: many
j_call: TRBJ2-2
cdr3_length: 17
cdr3_aa: CSARARGRGANTGELFF
cdr3_nt: TGCAGTGCTAGGGCCCGGGGCCGGGGGGCGAACACCGGGGAGCTGTTTTTT

d_call: NA
v_call: TRBV3-1
clone_size: many
j_call: TRBJ2-3
cdr3_length: 13
cdr3_aa: CASSPGPTDTQYF
cdr3_nt: TGTGCCAGCAGTCCTGGACCCACAGATACGCAGTATTTT

d_call: TRBD2
v_call: TRBV4-3
clone_size: many
j_call: TRBJ2-2
cdr3_length: 18
cdr3_aa: CASSQDWGLAGNAGELFF
cdr3_nt: TGCGCCAGCAGCCAAGACTGGGGACTAGCGGGGAACGCCGGGGAGCTGTTTTTT

d_call: TRBD1
v_call: TRBV2
clone_size: few
j_call: TRBJ1-5
cdr3_length: 14
cdr3_aa: CASRTGLSNQPQNF
cdr3_nt: TGTGCCAGCAGGACAGGGCTTAGCAATCAGCCCCAGAATTTT

d_call: TRBD1
v_call: TRBV5-1
clone_size: many
j_call: TRBJ2-2
cdr3_length: 19
cdr3_aa: CASSPPRIGDRVNSGELFF
cdr3_nt: TGCGCCAGCAGCCCACCCCGGATCGGGGACAGGGTTAATTCCGGGGAGCTGTTTTTT

d_call: NA
v_call: TRBV7-2
clone_size: many
j_call: TRBJ2-7
cdr3_length: 13
cdr3_aa: CASSQTVTYEQYF
cdr3_nt: TGTGCCAGCAGCCAGACCGTGACCTACGAGCAGTACTTC

d_call: TRBD1
v_call: TRBV5-1
clone_size: many
j_call: TRBJ2-7
cdr3_length: 14
cdr3_aa: CASSSTGTGGEQYF
cdr3_nt: TGCGCCAGCAGCTCTACCGGGACAGGGGGCGAGCAGTACTTC

d_call: TRBD2
v_call: TRBV20-1
clone_size: many
j_call: TRBJ2-7
cdr3_length: 17
cdr3_aa: CSARVLAGGPVVHEQYF
cdr3_nt: TGCAGTGCTAGAGTACTAGCGGGGGGGCCGGTCGTCCACGAGCAGTACTTC

d_call: NA
v_call: TRBV20-1
clone_size: many
j_call: TRBJ1-6
cdr3_length: 14
cdr3_aa: CSARQGSNNSPLHF
cdr3_nt: TGCAGTGCTAGACAGGGGTCTAATAATTCACCCCTCCACTTT

d_call: NA
v_call: TRBV27
clone_size: many
j_call: TRBJ1-2
cdr3_length: 13
cdr3_aa: CASSDTRVGGYTF
cdr3_nt: TGTGCCAGCAGTGACACCCGGGTGGGTGGCTACACCTTC

d_call: TRBD2
v_call: TRBV20-1
clone_size: many
j_call: TRBJ2-7
cdr3_length: 14
cdr3_aa: CSARKAGGNYEQYF
cdr3_nt: TGCAGTGCTAGGAAAGCGGGGGGGAACTACGAGCAGTACTTC

d_call: TRBD1
v_call: TRBV20-1
clone_size: many
j_call: TRBJ2-7
cdr3_length: 15
cdr3_aa: CSAKLLQGAGYEQYF
cdr3_nt: TGCAGTGCTAAACTACTACAGGGGGCAGGTTACGAGCAGTACTTC

d_call: TRBD1
v_call: TRBV12-3/TRBV12-4
clone_size: many
j_call: TRBJ2-7
cdr3_length: 14
cdr3_aa: CASSFDRGWYEQYF
cdr3_nt: TGTGCCAGCAGTTTTGACAGGGGGTGGTACGAGCAGTACTTC

d_call: NA
v_call: TRBV7-6
clone_size: many
j_call: TRBJ2-3
cdr3_length: 15
cdr3_aa: CASSYRDSPRDTQYF
cdr3_nt: TGTGCCAGCAGCTACCGGGACTCCCCTCGGGATACGCAGTATTTT

d_call: TRBD2
v_call: TRBV7-7
clone_size: many
j_call: TRBJ2-3
cdr3_length: 16
cdr3_aa: CASSPGVAGSTDTQYF
cdr3_nt: TGTGCCAGCAGCCCAGGGGTAGCGGGGAGCACAGATACGCAGTATTTT

d_call: TRBD1
v_call: TRBV7-9
clone_size: many
j_call: TRBJ2-7
cdr3_length: 13
cdr3_aa: CASSRTGTYEQYF
cdr3_nt: TGTGCCAGCAGTCGGACAGGAACCTACGAGCAGTACTTC

d_call: NA
v_call: TRBV18
clone_size: many
j_call: TRBJ1-2
cdr3_length: 15
cdr3_aa: CASSPGDLLHYGYTF
cdr3_nt: TGTGCCAGCTCACCAGGAGACCTATTGCACTATGGCTACACCTTC

d_call: TRBD1
v_call: TRBV12-3/TRBV12-4
clone_size: many
j_call: TRBJ1-5
cdr3_length: 16
cdr3_aa: CASSFRGLGSNQPQHF
cdr3_nt: TGTGCCAGCAGTTTTAGGGGGCTGGGGTCCAATCAGCCCCAGCATTTT

d_call: TRBD2
v_call: TRBV6-6
clone_size: many
j_call: TRBJ2-2
cdr3_length: 16
cdr3_aa: CASRPTSGGAIGELFF
cdr3_nt: TGTGCCAGCAGGCCAACTAGCGGGGGGGCTATCGGGGAGCTGTTTTTT

d_call: TRBD1
v_call: TRBV3-1
clone_size: many
j_call: TRBJ1-6
cdr3_length: 15
cdr3_aa: CASSTLTGGDSPLHF
cdr3_nt: TGTGCCAGCAGCACCCTGACAGGGGGCGATTCACCCCTCCACTTT

d_call: TRBD2
v_call: TRBV20-1
clone_size: many
j_call: TRBJ2-3
cdr3_length: 15
cdr3_aa: CSASRLAGGTDTQYF
cdr3_nt: TGCAGTGCTAGTAGACTAGCGGGGGGCACAGATACGCAGTATTTT

d_call: NA
v_call: TRBV20-1
clone_size: many
j_call: TRBJ2-7
cdr3_length: 14
cdr3_aa: CSAGGQGDSYEQYF
cdr3_nt: TGCAGTGCCGGGGGCCAGGGGGACTCCTACGAGCAGTACTTC

d_call: TRBD2
v_call: TRBV7-9
clone_size: few
j_call: TRBJ2-5
cdr3_length: 13
cdr3_aa: CASIRTGGETQYF
cdr3_nt: TGTGCCAGCATTCGAACGGGGGGGGAGACCCAGTACTTC

d_call: TRBD1
v_call: TRBV5-1
clone_size: many
j_call: TRBJ2-7
cdr3_length: 14
cdr3_aa: CASSLGQGAREQYF
cdr3_nt: TGCGCCAGCAGCTTGGGGCAGGGGGCCAGAGAGCAGTACTTC

d_call: NA
v_call: TRBV3-1
clone_size: many
j_call: TRBJ2-1
cdr3_length: 15
cdr3_aa: CASSQEGLARNEQFF
cdr3_nt: TGTGCCAGCAGCCAAGAGGGACTCGCACGCAATGAGCAGTTCTTC

d_call: NA
v_call: TRBV5-1
clone_size: many
j_call: TRBJ2-3
cdr3_length: 13
cdr3_aa: CASSQLSTDTQYF
cdr3_nt: TGCGCCAGCAGCCAACTATCCACAGATACGCAGTATTTT

d_call: TRBD2
v_call: TRBV11-2
clone_size: many
j_call: TRBJ2-3
cdr3_length: 12
cdr3_aa: CASSMGLAGVYF
cdr3_nt: TGTGCCAGCAGCATGGGACTAGCGGGGGTGTATTTT

d_call: TRBD2
v_call: TRBV7-2
clone_size: many
j_call: TRBJ2-2
cdr3_length: 15
cdr3_aa: CASSLTSGGTGELFF
cdr3_nt: TGTGCCAGCAGCCTGACTAGCGGGGGCACCGGGGAGCTGTTTTTT

d_call: NA
v_call: TRBV4-3
clone_size: many
j_call: TRBJ2-1
cdr3_length: 16
cdr3_aa: CASSQDGQSSYNEQFF
cdr3_nt: TGCGCCAGCAGCCAAGATGGACAAAGCTCCTACAATGAGCAGTTCTTC

d_call: NA
v_call: TRBV27
clone_size: few
j_call: TRBJ2-2
cdr3_length: 15
cdr3_aa: CASSLGPGNTGELFF
cdr3_nt: TGTGCCAGCAGTTTAGGTCCGGGAAACACCGGGGAGCTGTTTTTT

d_call: NA
v_call: TRBV10-3
clone_size: many
j_call: TRBJ1-2
cdr3_length: 12
cdr3_aa: CAISMEGFDYTF
cdr3_nt: TGTGCCATCAGTATGGAGGGATTTGACTACACCTTC

d_call: NA
v_call: TRBV7-2
clone_size: many
j_call: TRBJ1-1
cdr3_length: 14
cdr3_aa: CASSLVYRETEAFF
cdr3_nt: TGTGCCAGCAGCTTAGTTTACAGGGAAACTGAAGCTTTCTTT

d_call: NA
v_call: TRBV4-1
clone_size: many
j_call: TRBJ2-5
cdr3_length: 14
cdr3_aa: CASSQTGASETQYF
cdr3_nt: TGCGCCAGCAGCCAAACGGGGGCGTCAGAGACCCAGTACTTC

d_call: NA
v_call: TRBV5-1
clone_size: many
j_call: TRBJ2-7
cdr3_length: 16
cdr3_aa: CASSLAPSSQGDEQYF
cdr3_nt: TGCGCCAGCAGCTTGGCCCCGTCATCCCAAGGGGACGAGCAGTACTTC

d_call: TRBD2
v_call: TRBV29-1
clone_size: many
j_call: TRBJ2-2
cdr3_length: 14
cdr3_aa: CSVETSGGVGELFF
cdr3_nt: TGCAGCGTGGAAACTAGCGGGGGGGTCGGGGAGCTGTTTTTT

d_call: NA
v_call: TRBV5-1
clone_size: many
j_call: TRBJ2-2
cdr3_length: 16
cdr3_aa: CASSLDGRANTGELFF
cdr3_nt: TGCGCCAGCAGCTTGGACGGCAGAGCGAACACCGGGGAGCTGTTTTTT

d_call: NA
v_call: TRBV5-1
clone_size: medium-sized
j_call: TRBJ1-1
cdr3_length: 17
cdr3_aa: CASSLEGTQWGYTEAFF
cdr3_nt: TGCGCCAGCAGCTTGGAAGGTACGCAGTGGGGGTACACTGAAGCTTTCTTT

d_call: TRBD1
v_call: TRBV5-1
clone_size: many
j_call: TRBJ2-1
cdr3_length: 19
cdr3_aa: CASSLTAYQDRGRGNEQFF
cdr3_nt: TGCGCCAGCAGCTTGACAGCATATCAGGACAGGGGGCGAGGCAATGAGCAGTTCTTC

d_call: NA
v_call: TRBV20-1
clone_size: many
j_call: TRBJ1-1
cdr3_length: 13
cdr3_aa: CSASGGLDTEAFF
cdr3_nt: TGCAGTGCTAGTGGGGGGCTAGACACTGAAGCTTTCTTT

d_call: NA
v_call: TRBV18
clone_size: many
j_call: TRBJ2-7
cdr3_length: 13
cdr3_aa: CASSPPLQYEQYF
cdr3_nt: TGTGCCAGCTCACCACCGTTGCAGTACGAGCAGTACTTC

d_call: NA
v_call: TRBV7-2
clone_size: many
j_call: TRBJ2-1
cdr3_length: 13
cdr3_aa: CASSLGGRSEQFF
cdr3_nt: TGTGCCAGCAGCTTAGGGGGGCGGAGTGAGCAGTTCTTC

d_call: NA
v_call: TRBV3-1
clone_size: NA
j_call: TRBJ2-4
cdr3_length: 17
cdr3_aa: CASSQQGTSGPKNIQYF
cdr3_nt: TGTGCCAGCAGCCAACAAGGGACAAGCGGTCCCAAAAACATTCAGTACTTC

d_call: NA
v_call: TRBV20-1
clone_size: many
j_call: TRBJ1-4
cdr3_length: 14
cdr3_aa: CSANEGSTNEKLFF
cdr3_nt: TGCAGTGCTAACGAGGGGTCGACTAATGAAAAACTGTTTTTT

d_call: NA
v_call: TRBV7-2
clone_size: many
j_call: TRBJ2-1
cdr3_length: 11
cdr3_aa: CASSLFREQFF
cdr3_nt: TGTGCCAGCAGCTTATTCAGGGAGCAGTTCTTC

d_call: NA
v_call: TRBV29-1
clone_size: many
j_call: TRBJ1-3
cdr3_length: 13
cdr3_aa: CSVTRLSGNTIYF
cdr3_nt: TGCAGCGTTACTCGGCTCTCTGGAAACACCATATATTTT

d_call: NA
v_call: TRBV12-3/TRBV12-4
clone_size: few
j_call: TRBJ2-7
cdr3_length: 13
cdr3_aa: CASSLGGVYEQYF
cdr3_nt: TGTGCCAGCAGTTTAGGGGGGGTTTACGAGCAGTACTTC

d_call: NA
v_call: TRBV7-2
clone_size: NA
j_call: TRBJ2-7
cdr3_length: 13
cdr3_aa: CASSLEQGYEQYF
cdr3_nt: TGTGCCAGCAGCTTAGAACAGGGTTACGAGCAGTACTTC

d_call: NA
v_call: TRBV7-2
clone_size: few
j_call: TRBJ1-6
cdr3_length: 16
cdr3_aa: CASSLGWGGNNSPLHF
cdr3_nt: TGTGCCAGCAGCCTTGGGTGGGGAGGAAATAATTCACCCCTCCACTTT

d_call: NA
v_call: TRBV12-5
clone_size: NA
j_call: TRBJ1-1
cdr3_length: 13
cdr3_aa: CASGLGTRTEAFF
cdr3_nt: TGTGCTAGTGGTTTAGGCACGAGAACAGAAGCTTTCTTT

d_call: NA
v_call: TRBV7-2
clone_size: many
j_call: TRBJ1-2
cdr3_length: 14
cdr3_aa: CASSPDSYRYGYTF
cdr3_nt: TGTGCCAGCAGCCCGGACAGTTACCGCTATGGCTACACCTTC

d_call: TRBD1
v_call: TRBV9
clone_size: many
j_call: TRBJ2-2
cdr3_length: 15
cdr3_aa: CASSLDRGRTGELFF
cdr3_nt: TGTGCCAGCAGCCTGGACAGGGGAAGAACCGGGGAGCTGTTTTTT